The 16 T cell receptor beta chains in this list originate from one sample, sequenced in a study of shared clonotypes between healthy human individuals. Assay: immunoSEQ multiplex PCR; the TCRdb copy retains only in-frame clones and omits some. The profile shows over 100,000 clones, around 68% of them singletons. Material for sequencing was memory CD8+ T cells sorted from blood. Subset reported: CD45RO+ cells pooled with CCR7-negative TemRA cells. These receptors originate from a woman in her twenties or thirties in good health.

About this clone itself: Other DNA variants within this sample encode the same CDR3. The chain couples TRBV9 to TRBJ1-1; D unresolved. Deletions cut 0 bases from V and 5 bases from J, with 11 bases between. The CDR3 loop spans 14 amino acids. The germline gives CDR1 SGDLS, CDR2 YYNGEE. Here the CDR3 reads CASSVAWGGTEAFF. CDR3 nucleotides: TGTGCCAGCAGCGTAGCTTGGGGAGGGACTGAAGCTTTCTTT.

The V gene is TRBV20-1, the J gene TRBJ1-2; D unresolved. This CDR3 contains 11 residues. V lost 6 bases and J lost 8, with 13 bases in between. In germline, CDR1 is DFQATT, CDR2 SNEGSKA (reference sequence). CDR3 nucleotides: TGCAGTGCGTCACGCGGGGTGGGCTACACCTTC. Protein sequence: CSASRGVGYTF.

This clone came up once. The J gene is TRBJ1-1, the V gene TRBV14; D is unresolved. Germline V CDR1 and CDR2: SGHDN, FVKESK. V dropped 2 bases and J dropped 5 bases, with 9 bases sitting between them. This CDR3 is 13 amino acids long. The DNA for the CDR3 is TGTGCCAGCAGCCAACGGCCCGTAACTGAAGCTTTCTTT. Protein: CASSQRPVTEAFF.

The V and J genes are TRBV9 and TRBJ2-3, with 11 bases lining up with TRBD2. The CDR3 totals 17 residues. CDR1 and CDR2 from the germline V gene are SGDLS and YYNGEE. V was pared by 4 bases and J by 4 bases, with 11 bases of the junction left unmatched. The CDR3 region is CASSTVPGLAAADTQYF. CDR3 DNA sequence: TGTGCCAGCAGCACCGTCCCGGGACTAGCGGCCGCAGATACGCAGTATTTT.

The V gene is TRBV27, the J gene TRBJ1-4, with 7 nucleotides matching TRBD1. The CDR3 is 14 residues long. Germline CDR1 is MNHEY and CDR2 is SMNVEV (reference sequence). J was trimmed by 3 bases and V by 6 bases; bases with no gene match: 4. The CDR3 loop is CASRRQGPNEKLFF. The CDR3, as DNA: TGTGCCAGCAGGAGACAGGGACCTAATGAAAAACTGTTTTTT.

V gene TRBV29-1 combines with J gene TRBJ2-3; D is unresolved. The CDR3 is made up of 13 amino acids. With 3 bases removed from V and 4 bases from J, the gap between germline ends came to 11 bases. CDR1 is SQVTM and CDR2 is ANQGSEA in the germline V gene. This CDR3 is CSVEASAADTQYF. The DNA of the CDR3 is TGCAGCGTTGAGGCCTCCGCTGCAGATACGCAGTATTTT.

The chain uses TRBV11-2 and TRBJ2-1; D not resolved. CDR3 size: 16 residues. Germline V gene data show CDR1 as SGHAT and CDR2 as FQNNGV. V was pared by 3 bases and J by 0 bases, with 12 bases between. The CDR3 loop reads CASSLFVRSSYNEQFF. The CDR3 DNA follows: TGTGCCAGCAGCTTGTTCGTTAGGAGCTCCTACAATGAGCAGTTCTTC.

This clone was detected ten times or more. The sample has other DNA sequences that encode this CDR3 too. This chain uses TRBV10-3 with TRBJ2-1, with 9 bases matching TRBD2. This CDR3 comprises 17 residues. Germline V gene lookup returns CDR1 ENHRY and CDR2 SYGVKD. The junction had 8 bases not matched to a gene; V was cut back by 0 bases and J by 5 bases. The CDR3 here is CAISESAASGDNNEQFF. CDR3 nucleotides: TGTGCCATCAGTGAGTCAGCGGCTAGCGGGGATAACAATGAGCAGTTCTTC.

This clone came up a few times. J is TRBJ2-7 and V is TRBV4-1; tentatively, D is TRBD1 or TRBD2 (5 bases each). Germline loops: CDR1 MGHRA, CDR2 YSYEKL. This CDR3 has 15 amino acids. V was trimmed by 4 bases and J by 7 bases, leaving 20 bases between them. CDR3 coding DNA: TGCGCCAGCAGCCGGAGACCGGGGCTACTCGTTGAGCAGTACTTC. Residues: CASSRRPGLLVEQYF.

The rearrangement joins TRBV27 to TRBJ2-7; D remains ambiguous. The V and J ends lost 4 bases and 2 bases respectively, with 12 bases between them. This CDR3 is 14 amino acids long. Germline V gene sequence: CDR1 MNHEY, CDR2 SMNVEV (reference sequence). This chain's CDR3 is CASSSRQVPYEQYF. The CDR3 DNA reads as TGTGCCAGCAGTTCCCGGCAGGTCCCCTACGAGCAGTACTTC.

The rearrangement uses TRBV10-3 and TRBJ2-7; D may be TRBD1 (5 bases). CDR1 ENHRY and CDR2 SYGVKD come from the germline V gene. The CDR3 covers 14 residues. Deletions cut 5 bases from V and 2 bases from J, with 13 bases between. CDR3 bases: TGTGCCATCAGTAGACAGATGCAAACCTACGAGCAGTACTTC. Its protein product is CAISRQMQTYEQYF.

This chain connects TRBV2 to TRBJ2-1; TRBD1 matches 7 bases. CDR3 length equals 17 residues. Germline CDR1 SNHLY, CDR2 FYNNEI. V dropped 2 bases and J dropped 3; count of bases not matched to a gene: 10. CDR3 DNA sequence: TGTGCCAGCAGTGAAATACAGGGGATATTAGGCTACAATGAGCAGTTCTTC. This encodes CASSEIQGILGYNEQFF. Full variable domain (missing parts from reference TRBV2 and TRBJ2-1): EPEVTQTPSHQVTQMGQEVILRCVPISNHLYFYWYRQILGQKVEFLVSFYNNEISEKSEIFDDQFSVERPDGSNFTLKIRSTKLEDSAMYFCASSEIQGILGYNEQFFGPGTRLTVL.

This clone was found many times. The chain employs TRBV6-1 and TRBJ2-6; 7 bases agree with TRBD1. The V and J ends lost 4 bases and 0 bases, in that order; junction bases with no gene match: 12. Per the germline V gene, CDR1 is MNHNS and CDR2 is SASEGT. The CDR3 extends over 19 amino acids. CDR3 in amino acids: CASSARDSKTVSGANVLTF. The CDR3 nucleotides are TGTGCCAGCAGTGCCCGGGACAGCAAGACGGTCTCTGGGGCCAACGTCCTGACTTTC.

The chain employs TRBV2 and TRBJ2-3; D possibly corresponds to TRBD2 (6 bases). This CDR3 region has 17 residues. Germline V gene sequence: CDR1 SNHLY, CDR2 FYNNEI. V lost 2 bases and J 4 bases, leaving 19 bases between the germline ends. The CDR3 here is CASSEPSGVIGADTQYF. The CDR3 DNA follows: TGTGCCAGCAGTGAACCGTCGGGAGTAATTGGGGCAGATACGCAGTATTTT.

This clone is labeled medium-sized (0.01 to 0.1%). The J gene is TRBJ2-1, the V gene TRBV4-1; 12 bases are shared with TRBD2. J gave up 6 bases and V 5 bases, and 11 bases lay outside the gene matches. This CDR3 region has 17 residues. Per germline, CDR1 MGHRA and CDR2 YSYEKL. The CDR3 DNA is TGCGCCAGCAGCACGACTAGCGGGAGTACCCCAGCCAATGAGCAGTTCTTC. Translating gives CASSTTSGSTPANEQFF.

The count of this clone is one. The chain uses TRBV27 and TRBJ2-7; 7 bases fit TRBD2. CDR1 and CDR2 (germline): MNHEY, SMNVEV (reference sequence). The J segment lost 4 bases and the V segment lost 5 bases, leaving 8 bases of the junction unmatched. The CDR3 contains 14 residues. CDR3 nucleotide sequence: TGTGCCAGCAGTCTTCTCGCGGGAGCTTACGAGCAGTACTTC. Its protein is CASSLLAGAYEQYF.